The present entry profiles one T cell receptor (beta chain) with its context. Its antigen is undetermined. Measured with immunoSEQ multiplex PCR; TCRdb has only the in-frame clones, and not every one. The table shows 80,000 or so clones, with under 80% occurring only once. This sample was included in a study of memory CD4+ T cells and cytomegalovirus serostatus. Study-level points and caveats: Each of fewer than 80 CMV-associated TCRbeta sequences occurred in one to five individuals.

Trimming cost V 0 bases and J 0 bases; bases outside gene matches: 5. This CDR3 comprises 17 residues. Germline V lookup: CDR1 SGHNT, CDR2 YYREEE (reference sequence). The sort gate was single viable CD3+CD4+CD8-CD45RO+ cells for memory CD4+ T cells. Serostatus was set by detecting CMV pp150, pp28, p38, p52 IgG. Input material: memory CD4+ T cells from blood. The receptor was derived from an adult in good health and CMV-seropositive. The chain uses TRBV5-4 and TRBJ2-2, with TRBD2 matching 7 bases. CDR3 in amino acids: CASSLGAGRANTGELFF. DNA of the CDR3: TGTGCCAGCAGCTTGGGAGCGGGACGAGCGAACACCGGGGAGCTGTTTTTT.